The following is a T cell receptor (beta chain) sequence with its context. The method was immunoSEQ multiplex PCR; TCRdb's version includes in-frame clones alone and lacks a portion of them. The profile shows some 1.5 million clones, roughly 98% of them singletons. This entry comes from a study of shared clonotypes between healthy human individuals. The CDR3 loop spans 14 amino acids. Germline V lookup: CDR1 MDHEN, CDR2 SYDVKM. V was clipped by 5 bases and J by 8 bases; unmatched bases: 4. Sequencing used naive CD4+ T cells sorted from blood. Subset described: CD45RA+ positively selected. This clonotype originated in a man under 40 in good health. The chain employs TRBV28 and TRBJ2-1, with 12 positions matching TRBD1. CDR3 sequence (DNA): TGTGCCAGCAGTGAGGGACAGGGGGCCTATGAGCAGTTCTTC. This gives the protein CASSEGQGAYEQFF.